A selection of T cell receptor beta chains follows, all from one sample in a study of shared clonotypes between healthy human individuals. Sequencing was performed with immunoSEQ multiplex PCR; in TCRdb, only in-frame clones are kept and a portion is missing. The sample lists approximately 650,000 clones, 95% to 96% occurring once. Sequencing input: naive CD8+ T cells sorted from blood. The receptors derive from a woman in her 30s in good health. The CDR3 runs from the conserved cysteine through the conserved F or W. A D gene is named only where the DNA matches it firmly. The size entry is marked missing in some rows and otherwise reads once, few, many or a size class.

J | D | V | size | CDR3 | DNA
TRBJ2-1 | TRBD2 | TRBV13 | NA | CASGPTSGRGDEQFF | TGTGCCAGCGGACCTACTAGCGGGAGGGGAGATGAGCAGTTCTTC
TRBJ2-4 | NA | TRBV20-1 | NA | CSARDTNIQYF | TGCAGTGCTAGAGATACGAACATTCAGTACTTC
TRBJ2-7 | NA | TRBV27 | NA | CASSFAGSRYEQYF | TGTGCCAGCAGTTTTGCCGGGAGTAGGTACGAGCAGTACTTC
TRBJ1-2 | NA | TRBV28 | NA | CASSPFGRVDYGYTF | TGTGCCAGCAGCCCCTTTGGAAGGGTTGACTATGGCTACACCTTC
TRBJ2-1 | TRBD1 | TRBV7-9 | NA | CASSSPPGTGYNEQFF | TGTGCCAGCAGCTCTCCTCCCGGGACAGGGTACAATGAGCAGTTCTTC
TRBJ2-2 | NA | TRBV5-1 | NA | CASSLYRGAGELFF | TGCGCCAGCAGCTTGTATCGGGGTGCCGGGGAGCTGTTTTTT
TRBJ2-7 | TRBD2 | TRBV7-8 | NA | CASSLGGRAIYEQYF | TGTGCCAGCAGCTTAGGCGGGAGGGCCATTTACGAGCAGTACTTC
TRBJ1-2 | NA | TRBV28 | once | CASSLYNPRRGYTF | TGTGCCAGCAGTCTATACAACCCTCGCCGTGGCTACACCTTC
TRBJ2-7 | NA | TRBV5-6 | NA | CASSWFGSSRYEQYF | TGTGCCAGCAGCTGGTTTGGTAGCTCTAGGTACGAGCAGTACTTC
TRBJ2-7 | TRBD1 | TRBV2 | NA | CASSDLGQGVSYEQYF | TGTGCCAGCAGTGACCTTGGACAGGGGGTCTCCTACGAGCAGTACTTC
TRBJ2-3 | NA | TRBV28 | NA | CASSLLEGGFDTQYF | TGTGCCAGCAGTTTACTGGAGGGGGGGTTTGATACGCAGTATTTT
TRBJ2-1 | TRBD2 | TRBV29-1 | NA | CSGLAGAYNEQFF | TGCAGCGGGTTAGCGGGGGCCTACAATGAGCAGTTCTTC
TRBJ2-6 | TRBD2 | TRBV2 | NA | CASSERLAGGGSGANVLTF | TGTGCCAGCAGTGAACGACTAGCGGGAGGAGGCTCTGGGGCCAACGTCCTGACTTTC
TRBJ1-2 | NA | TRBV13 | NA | CASSERQAYYGYTF | TGTGCCAGCAGTGAGAGACAGGCGTACTATGGCTACACCTTC
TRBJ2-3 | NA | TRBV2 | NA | CASRGRYTDTQYF | TGTGCCAGCAGGGGGCGTTACACAGATACGCAGTATTTT
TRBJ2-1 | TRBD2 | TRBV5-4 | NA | CASSLGLAGGGNEQFF | TGTGCCAGCAGCTTGGGACTAGCGGGAGGAGGCAATGAGCAGTTCTTC
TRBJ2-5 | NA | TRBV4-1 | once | CASSQDEEETQYF | TGCGCCAGCAGCCAAGACGAGGAAGAGACCCAGTACTTC
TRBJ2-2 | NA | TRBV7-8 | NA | CASSPDRVNTGELFF | TGTGCCAGCAGCCCGGATAGGGTGAACACCGGGGAGCTGTTTTTT
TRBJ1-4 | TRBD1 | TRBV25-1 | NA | CASSEYSSTGFNEKLFF | TGTGCCAGCAGTGAATACAGTTCGACAGGGTTTAATGAAAAACTGTTTTTT
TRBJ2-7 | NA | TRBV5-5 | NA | CASSLVRGMGDEQYF | TGTGCCAGCAGCTTGGTTCGGGGAATGGGAGACGAGCAGTACTTC
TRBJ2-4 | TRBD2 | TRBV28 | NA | CASSGGGSKNIQYF | TGTGCCAGCAGTGGGGGGGGTTCCAAAAACATTCAGTACTTC
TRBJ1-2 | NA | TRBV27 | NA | CASSPTELGRPGSNYGYTF | TGTGCCAGCAGTCCGACCGAACTAGGACGCCCTGGTTCCAACTATGGCTACACCTTC
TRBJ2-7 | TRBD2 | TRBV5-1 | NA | CASSPYLAGALYEQYF | TGCGCCAGCAGCCCTTACTTAGCGGGAGCCTTATACGAGCAGTACTTC
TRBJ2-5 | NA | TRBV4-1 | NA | CASSQEGISARETQYF | TGCGCCAGCAGCCAAGAAGGGATCAGCGCTCGAGAGACCCAGTACTTC
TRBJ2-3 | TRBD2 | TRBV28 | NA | CASSLFPGLAGGTSTDTQYF | TGTGCCAGCAGTTTATTCCCCGGACTAGCGGGAGGGACTAGCACAGATACGCAGTATTTT
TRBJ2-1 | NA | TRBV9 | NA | CASSPEGEGLVEQFF | TGTGCCAGCAGCCCCGAGGGGGAGGGCCTCGTTGAGCAGTTCTTC
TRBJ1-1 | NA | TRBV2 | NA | CASSDLEGESYNEAFF | TGTGCCAGCAGTGATTTGGAAGGGGAGAGCTACAATGAAGCTTTCTTT
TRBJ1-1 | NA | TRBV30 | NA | CAWTDRPGEAFF | TGTGCCTGGACGGACCGCCCGGGTGAAGCTTTCTTT
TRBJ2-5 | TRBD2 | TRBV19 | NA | CASRGLGTSGANTVETQYF | TGTGCCAGTAGGGGACTCGGGACTAGCGGAGCGAATACTGTGGAGACCCAGTACTTC
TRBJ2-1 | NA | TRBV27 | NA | CASSLQQGSEQFF | TGTGCCAGCAGTTTGCAACAGGGCAGTGAGCAGTTCTTC
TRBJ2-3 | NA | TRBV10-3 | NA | CAISEGGSYDTQYF | TGTGCCATCAGTGAAGGGGGAAGTTACGATACGCAGTATTTT
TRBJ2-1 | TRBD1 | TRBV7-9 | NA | CASSSRDREYNEQFF | TGTGCCAGCAGCTCCCGGGACAGGGAATACAATGAGCAGTTCTTC
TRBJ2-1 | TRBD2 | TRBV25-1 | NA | CASSTAGAYNEQFF | TGTGCCAGCAGTACAGCGGGAGCCTACAATGAGCAGTTCTTC
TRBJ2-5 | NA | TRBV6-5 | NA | CASSYSGFQETQYF | TGTGCCAGCAGTTACTCGGGGTTCCAAGAGACCCAGTACTTC
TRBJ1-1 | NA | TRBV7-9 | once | CASSLDLDGPRNTEAFF | TGTGCCAGCAGCTTAGACCTGGACGGACCGCGGAACACTGAAGCTTTCTTT